This T cell receptor beta chain emerged from a study of CD8+ T cells in alopecia areata. In each case, RNA was isolated and then reverse transcribed into cDNA as the sequencing template. Libraries were prepared by immunoSEQ multiplex PCR; TCRdb keeps only in-frame clonotypes and omits some of them. The sample has 3,000 or so clones, none seen only once; the top ten hold just under 40%. As concerns this clone: Genes and germline come from the mouse. The read ends 4 residues shy of where the CDR3 ends; the end is completed using the germline J gene.

This CDR3 has 15 amino acids. Germline V gene data show CDR1 as LGHDT and CDR2 as YNNKQL (reference sequence). Trimming took 5 bases from V and 2 from J; bases not matched to a gene: 6. The chain employs TRBV4 and TRBJ2-7; 10 bases match TRBD2. The material sequenced was lesional skin. This TCR was sampled from a C3H/HeJ mouse with alopecia areata. Strain MHC haplotype: H2-k. The CDR3 DNA, read in part, is TGTGCCAGCAGCGTCCGGGACTGGGGTACCTAT. Amino acids: CASSVRDWGTY. The full-length CDR3 reads as CASSVRDWGTYEQYF.